The clone carrying this T cell receptor (beta chain) appeared a few times. The antigen is unknown. Purities over 95% were achieved in all sorted populations. The study reverse transcribed the entire isolated RNA, so it sequenced expressed TCRB transcripts. Data came from immunoSEQ multiplex PCR; TCRdb stores just in-frame clones and leaves some out. Found here are under 300,000 clones, around 7.3% of them singletons; the top ten hold roughly 1%. The entry originates in a study of beta chain features in type 1 diabetes. Overall study findings and caveats: At VDJ recombination sites, type 1 diabetes patients had fewer insertions and more deleted nucleotides. Shortening that was moderate but significant affected the TCRB CDR3s of Type 1 diabetes patients in all four CD4+ subsets. Across patients, naive, central memory and Treg TCRB repertoires exhibited apparently greater similarity than was observed across healthy donors.

Germline V gives CDR1 SGHTA, CDR2 FQGNSA. CDR3 size: 14 residues. V lost 6 bases and J lost 8, with 18 bases in between. The chain is built from TRBV7-2 and TRBJ2-3, with D possibly TRBD2 on 6 matching bases. The source material was central memory CD4+ T cells from blood. The TCR comes from a woman aged 18-29 years in good health. CDR3 sequence: CASRFGGEGGTQYF. DNA of the CDR3: TGTGCCAGCAGGTTCGGGGGAGAAGGAGGTACGCAGTATTTT.